Included here is one T cell receptor beta chain sequence, with context. This clone was detected only once. The antigen it binds to is not known. There are no base qualities to consult, and no much larger clone falls within one base. Patients with autoimmune disease history or receiving systemic immunosuppression were excluded from the trial. Peripheral blood for TCR sequencing was drawn from every dose cohort at baseline, at cycle 4 day 1 and at cycle 7 day 1. The samples were taken from a phase I, first-in-human, multicenter, open-label dose-escalation trial of ivuxolimab. Adults with locally advanced or metastatic melanoma, renal cell, hepatocellular, or head and neck squamous cell carcinoma were enrolled in the trial. Before TCR sequencing, CD4+ T cells and CD8+ T cells were sorted from peripheral blood as separate populations. Genomic DNA was extracted from sorted cells for sequencing of the TCRbeta CDR3 region. The immunoSEQ Assay was used to sequence the TCRbeta CDR3 regions. TCRdb re-hosts the immuneACCESS table, in-frame sequences only. Its copies lack some clones; in the studies checked, an unresolved V gene accounts for under half of them, and the cause for the rest is not known. For this sample there are 65,000 to 80,000 clones; around 83% appear just once. In total, the top ten clones hold over 0.9% of the sample.

The germline V gene (reference sequence) provides CDR1 SEHNR and CDR2 FQNEAQ. The CDR3 numbers 13 residues from cysteine through phenylalanine. Here the CDR3 DNA is all that survives: 39 bases in frame from base 1. Trimming takes 10 bases from V and 4 bases from J, and the germline ends sit 13 bases apart. These data originate in a study of OX40 agonist ivuxolimab in advanced cancers. Study-wide context: Ivuxolimab, which targeted the costimulatory receptor OX40 (CD134), was an agonistic, fully human IgG2 monoclonal antibody. Patients were allowed to have had prior anti-PD-1, anti-PD-L1 or anti-CTLA-4 therapy, and 40% to 45% of the dose-escalation patients had previously received checkpoint inhibitors. Peripheral TCRbeta sequencing was intended to test whether TCR sequence diversity was altered and clonal T-cell expansion was caused by ivuxolimab. Of the 50 to 55 dose-escalation patients, hepatocellular carcinoma was present in 19, melanoma in around 15, renal cell carcinoma in 9 and head and neck cancer in 9. In the dose-escalation cohort, around four fifths of patients were male, and the mean age was around 60 years, with a range of about 23 to 85. The paper reports the monotherapy dose-escalation portion (N = 52 patients) of the phase I ivuxolimab trial. Partial responses occurred in three dose-escalation patients, of whom one had hepatocellular carcinoma and two had cutaneous melanoma. Intravenous ivuxolimab was administered to patients every 2 weeks at six dose levels: 0.01, 0.1, 0.3, 1.5, 3 and 10 mg/kg. Beyond this particular receptor, the publication reports: Low levels of normalized T-cell clonal expansion were also shown by some nonresponding patients. In the 0.1-3.0 mg/kg groups, partial responders were among the patients with the lowest normalized peripheral clonal expansion, particularly in CD8+ T cells. The antigen specificity of the peripheral T cells that underwent clonal expansion was not determined. After ivuxolimab, more expanded clones were found on average in CD8+ T cells than in CD4+ T cells. At doses from 0.1 to 3.0 mg/kg, clonal expansion was seen in both CD4+ and CD8+ blood T cells between baseline and week 6.

This material consisted of CD4+ or CD8+ T cells sorted from blood, taken in a trial of the OX40 agonist ivuxolimab. The sequence links TRBV7-9 to TRBJ2-2; the D gene may be TRBD1 or TRBD2, since each aligns over 5 bases. The sequence was collected from an adult with an advanced solid tumor such as melanoma, head and neck, liver or kidney cancer. This receptor has the CDR3 CANDRDGTGELFF. DNA sequence: TGTGCCAACGACCGGGACGGCACCGGGGAGCTGTTTTTT.